The 21 T cell receptor beta chains below were found in one sample sequenced in a study of cytomegalovirus exposure and HLA in healthy donors (dated 2017 in TCRdb). Library prep was done by the immunoSEQ multiplex PCR assay. The multiplex PCR relied on a mix of 60 forward primers for TCR Vbeta segments and 13 reverse primers for TCR Jbeta segments. TCRdb took over this immuneACCESS table, retaining in-frame rearrangements with V and J assigned. Such tables are incomplete; in checked studies, under half of the missing clones stem from an unresolved V gene, and the remainder is unexplained. The sample yields about 69,000 clones; 60% to 75% were counted once. The ten top clones hold roughly 10% of the sample. Source material: PBMCs. The receptors originated from a woman aged 55-70 years in good health and CMV-seropositive.

The V gene is TRBV14, the J gene TRBJ1-4, with 9 bases identical to TRBD1. After removal of 4 bases from V and 7 bases from J, the junction contained 10 bases not matched to a gene. The V gene's germline CDR1 is SGHDN and CDR2 FVKESK. The CDR3 sequence is 16 residues long. CDR3 bases: TGTGCCAGCAGCCGTAACACAGGGGGCTTGGGTGAAAAACTGTTTTTT. Translation: CASSRNTGGLGEKLFF.

The rearrangement links TRBV5-4 to TRBJ1-4; possibly TRBD1 for D (6 bases). From germline, CDR1 is SGHNT and CDR2 YYREEE (reference sequence). This CDR3 comprises 16 residues. Trimming took 3 bases from V and 0 from J, leaving 12 bases between them. The CDR3 nucleotides are TGTGCCAGCAGCTCCATGGACAGACCAACTAATGAAAAACTGTTTTTT. This codes for CASSSMDRPTNEKLFF. The variable domain in full, completed from reference TRBV5-4 and TRBJ1-4, reads ETGVTQSPTHLIKTRGQQVTLRCSSQSGHNTVSWYQQALGQGPQFIFQYYREEENGRGNFPPRFSGLQFPNYSSELNVNALELDDSALYLCASSSMDRPTNEKLFFGSGTQLSVL.

This clone was detected once. Other nucleotide sequences in the sample specify the same CDR3. The rearrangement uses TRBV27 and TRBJ2-6; perhaps TRBD1 as D (6 bases). The CDR3 runs 20 residues. V was pared by 4 bases and J by 0 bases, with 22 bases between. Per the germline V gene, CDR1 is MNHEY and CDR2 is SMNVEV (reference sequence). CDR3 coding DNA: TGTGCCAGCAGTTCAGCTTACTTACGAGACAGGCGCTCTGGGGCCAACGTCCTGACTTTC. The encoded protein is CASSSAYLRDRRSGANVLTF.

This rearrangement joins TRBV9 to TRBJ2-2; D is possibly TRBD1 (6 bases). Trimming took 3 bases from V and 6 from J, leaving 12 bases between them. The germline V gene encodes CDR1 SGDLS and CDR2 YYNGEE. The CDR3 has 14 amino acids. In DNA form, the CDR3 reads TGTGCCAGCAGCGAACAGGGTTTTGCCGGGGAGCTGTTTTTT. It codes for CASSEQGFAGELFF.

The chain links TRBV30 to TRBJ1-5; TRBD1 aligns across 8 bases. CDR1 is GTSNPN and CDR2 is SVGIG in the germline V gene (reference sequence). With 2 bases clipped from V and 5 bases from J, the junction kept 11 bases outside the gene matches. The CDR3 sequence is 16 residues long. CDR3 protein: CAWSLQGARIDQPQHF. DNA for the CDR3: TGTGCCTGGAGTCTCCAGGGGGCGCGAATAGATCAGCCCCAGCATTTT.

The chain combines TRBV10-3 with TRBJ2-7, with 7 bases identical to TRBD2. CDR1 and CDR2 (germline): ENHRY, SYGVKD. Trimming cost V 8 bases and J 3 bases; bases outside gene matches: 7. This CDR3 is built from 13 residues. CDR3 loop: CAIGELASYEQYF. The CDR3 DNA follows: TGTGCCATCGGCGAACTAGCGAGCTACGAGCAGTACTTC.

V gene TRBV4-2 combines with J gene TRBJ2-1; 8 nucleotides align to TRBD2. The V segment lost 4 bases and the J segment 6 bases; nucleotides outside the gene matches: 8. Germline values: CDR1 LGHNA, CDR2 YNFKEQ. This CDR3 has 15 residues. CDR3 region: CASSPVAGSGNEQFF. For the CDR3, the DNA is TGTGCCAGCAGCCCAGTAGCGGGATCAGGCAATGAGCAGTTCTTC.

J is TRBJ2-3 and V is TRBV5-4, with 8 bases aligning to TRBD2. Trimming at V came to 4 bases and at J to 0 bases, leaving 4 bases not matched to a gene. CDR1 and CDR2 (germline): SGHNT, YYREEE (reference sequence). The CDR3 has 15 residues. The chain's CDR3 is CASSPRTSSTDTQYF. CDR3 nucleotides: TGTGCCAGCAGCCCCCGGACTAGCAGCACAGATACGCAGTATTTT.

V and J are TRBV15 and TRBJ1-6; D not certain. This CDR3 spans 12 amino acids. Germline-derived CDR1 and CDR2 are LNHNV and YYDKDF (reference sequence). Deletions cut 3 bases from V and 10 bases from J, with 7 bases between. The CDR3 loop reads CATSSNRSPLHF. In nucleotides, the CDR3 is TGTGCCACCAGCAGTAATCGGTCACCCCTCCACTTT.

The V and J genes are TRBV30 and TRBJ1-2; no firm D call. The CDR3 is 12 residues long. CDR1 and CDR2 from the germline V gene are GTSNPN and SVGIG (reference sequence). Trimming cost V 2 bases and J 3 bases, with 7 bases left between them. The CDR3 DNA reads as TGTGCCTGGAGTTCTCAGGACTATGGCTACACCTTC. Amino acids: CAWSSQDYGYTF.

This chain uses TRBV7-3 with TRBJ2-1, with TRBD2 as a possible D gene (5 bases). The CDR3 is 13 amino acids. Germline CDR1 is SGHTA and CDR2 is FQGTGA. V shed 5 bases and J shed 2 bases, with 7 bases lying between them. The CDR3 loop is CASSERAYNEQFF. The CDR3 DNA reads TGTGCCAGCAGCGAGAGGGCCTACAATGAGCAGTTCTTC.

The chain combines TRBV2 with TRBJ1-2, with D possibly being TRBD1 (5 bases). V was clipped by 3 bases and J by 4 bases, with 15 bases between them. Per germline, CDR1 SNHLY and CDR2 FYNNEI. The CDR3 spans 15 residues. CDR3 amino acids: CASSEVGGDFYGYTF. CDR3 DNA sequence: TGTGCCAGCAGTGAGGTGGGCGGGGACTTCTATGGCTACACCTTC.

This clone was recorded a few times. The chain carries TRBV4-2 and TRBJ1-1; D is unresolved. V was shortened by 5 bases and J by 2 bases, with 12 bases between the two germline ends. The CDR3 runs 14 residues. Germline V lookup: CDR1 LGHNA, CDR2 YNFKEQ. CDR3 sequence reads: CASSGHRSNTEAFF. The CDR3 DNA reads as TGTGCCAGCAGCGGGCATAGATCAAACACTGAAGCTTTCTTT.

The chain recombines TRBV5-1 with TRBJ1-1; D is unclear. Trimming pared 4 bases from V and 6 bases from J, leaving 16 bases between. The CDR3 is 14 amino acids. Germline-derived CDR1 and CDR2 are SGHRS and YFSETQ. The CDR3 loop is CASSPSGGRAEAFF. The CDR3 nucleotides read TGCGCCAGCAGCCCTAGTGGCGGCCGGGCTGAAGCTTTCTTT.

The V call is TRBV5-1, the J call TRBJ2-7; 7 nucleotides line up with TRBD1. The germline CDR1 and CDR2 sequences are SGHRS and YFSETQ. The junction had 6 bases not matched to a gene; V was cut back by 5 bases and J by 1 base. The CDR3 is made up of 14 amino acids. In DNA, the CDR3 is TGCGCCAGCAGTGGGACAGTTTTTTCCTACGAGCAGTACTTC. It codes for CASSGTVFSYEQYF.

This clone came up a few times. The CDR3 nucleotides read TGTGCCAGCAGTCCTAGCGGGGGGCGTAGACACGAGCAGTACTTC. Amino acids: CASSPSGGRRHEQYF. V gene TRBV6-5 combines with J gene TRBJ2-7; 11 positions agree with TRBD2. Trimming at V came to 5 bases and at J to 5 bases, leaving 8 bases not matched to a gene. Germline V gives CDR1 MNHEY, CDR2 SVGAGI. CDR3 size: 15 residues.

The V and J genes are TRBV30 and TRBJ1-2, with a weak D call TRBD1 (5 bases). Trimming shortened V by 0 bases and J by 5 bases, and 10 bases separated the two germline ends. CDR3 length: 13 amino acids. Germline CDR1 and CDR2: GTSNPN and SVGIG (reference sequence). In DNA, the CDR3 is TGTGCCTGGAGTGTTCAGGGTTGGTATGGCTACACCTTC. Translation: CAWSVQGWYGYTF.

The chain combines TRBV10-3 with TRBJ1-1; D is undetermined. The CDR3 spans 13 residues. Germline V gene sequence: CDR1 ENHRY, CDR2 SYGVKD. V was shortened by 7 bases and J by 1 base, with 10 bases between the two germline ends. As DNA, the CDR3 is TGTGCCATCACAAAATACGGGAACACTGAAGCTTTCTTT. Translation: CAITKYGNTEAFF.

The chain recombines TRBV14 with TRBJ2-7, with unresolved D. The CDR3 runs 11 residues. The germline V gene encodes CDR1 SGHDN and CDR2 FVKESK. V was clipped by 3 bases and J by 3 bases, with 3 bases between them. Here the CDR3 DNA reads TGTGCCAGCAGCCACGGCTACGAGCAGTACTTC. The encoded protein is CASSHGYEQYF.

The chain carries TRBV27 and TRBJ2-1; weak D call: TRBD2 (6 bases). Germline V CDR1 and CDR2: MNHEY, SMNVEV (reference sequence). Trimming cost V 6 bases and J 4 bases, with 16 bases left between them. There are 15 residues in the CDR3. The CDR3 here is CASSIRDFGYNEQFF. DNA of the CDR3: TGTGCCAGCAGCATTCGGGACTTTGGGTACAATGAGCAGTTCTTC.

The chain employs TRBV11-2 and TRBJ1-2, with D perhaps TRBD1 (6 bases). CDR1 and CDR2 from the germline V gene are SGHAT and FQNNGV. Trimming took off 1 base at V and 5 bases at J, with 11 bases between the two ends. This CDR3 is built from 14 residues. CDR3 DNA sequence: TGTGCCAGCAGCTTAGGGGGCAGGGGATATGGCTACACCTTC. Translation gives CASSLGGRGYGYTF.